The subject of this entry is one TCR beta chain. Its antigen is not known. The record originates from a study of cytomegalovirus exposure and HLA in healthy donors. General study points: Earlier findings revealed that most TCR beta V segments proved productive either about 90% or about 30% of the time.

The PCR had 60 Vbeta and 13 Jbeta primers. Using immunoSEQ multiplex PCR, the repertoire was profiled, and TCRdb retains in-frame clones only, with some absent. Among about 170,000 clones listed, 60% to 80% were seen once. In germline, CDR1 is MDHEN, CDR2 SYDVKM. Trimming left V 2 bases short and J 3 bases short, with 14 bases between. This CDR3 spans 15 amino acids. Source material: PBMCs. This receptor was identified in a man in his forties or fifties in good health and CMV-seropositive. The chain links TRBV28 to TRBJ2-7, with D possibly matching TRBD2 (6 bases). Written as DNA, the CDR3 is TGTGCCAGCAGTTTAACTCCGGGAGCCAGCTACGAGCAGTACTTC. Translated, it gives CASSLTPGASYEQYF. The entire variable domain, with the rest obtained from reference TRBV28 and TRBJ2-7, is as follows: DVKVTQSSRYLVKRTGEKVFLECVQDMDHENMFWYRQDPGLGLRLIYFSYDVKMKEKGDIPEGYSVSREKKERFSLILESASTNQTSMYLCASSLTPGASYEQYFGPGTRLTVT.